This T cell receptor (beta chain) was recorded in a study of blood T cell repertoires in COVID-19. About the study: Samples of COVID-19 (acute and convalescent) were obtained from the United States, Italy and Spain.

While infection was still active, Seattle patients were enrolled and then followed longitudinally. Profiling relied on immunoSEQ multiplex PCR, and the TCRdb table lists in-frame clones only, not all of them. Here the sample spans about 55,000 clones, about 87% being singletons. V dropped 1 base and J dropped 1 base, with 8 bases sitting between them. The length of the CDR3 is 15 residues. The germline V gene has CDR1 SGHVS and CDR2 FQNEAQ. The sample comprised peripheral blood. J is TRBJ1-3 and V is TRBV7-8; D not certain. This sequence was found in a man aged 35 to 55 with COVID-19, enrolled during active disease. The CDR3 protein is CASSLGVTSGNTIYF. The CDR3 DNA sequence: TGTGCCAGCAGCTTAGGAGTAACTTCTGGAAACACCATATATTTT.